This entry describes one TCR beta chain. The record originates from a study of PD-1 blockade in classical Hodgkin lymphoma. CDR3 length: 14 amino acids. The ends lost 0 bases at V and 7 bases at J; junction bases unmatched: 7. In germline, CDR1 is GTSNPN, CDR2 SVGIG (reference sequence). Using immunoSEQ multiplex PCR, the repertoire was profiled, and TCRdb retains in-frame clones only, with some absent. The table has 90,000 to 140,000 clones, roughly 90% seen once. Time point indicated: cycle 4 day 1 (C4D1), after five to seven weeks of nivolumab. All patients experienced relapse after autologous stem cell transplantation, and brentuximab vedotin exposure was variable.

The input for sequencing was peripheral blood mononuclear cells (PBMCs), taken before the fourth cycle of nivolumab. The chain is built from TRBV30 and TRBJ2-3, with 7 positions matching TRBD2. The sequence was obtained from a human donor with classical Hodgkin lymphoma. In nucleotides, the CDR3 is TGTGCCTGGAGTGTGGGCGGGAGTACATATACGCAGTATTTT. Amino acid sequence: CAWSVGGSTYTQYF.